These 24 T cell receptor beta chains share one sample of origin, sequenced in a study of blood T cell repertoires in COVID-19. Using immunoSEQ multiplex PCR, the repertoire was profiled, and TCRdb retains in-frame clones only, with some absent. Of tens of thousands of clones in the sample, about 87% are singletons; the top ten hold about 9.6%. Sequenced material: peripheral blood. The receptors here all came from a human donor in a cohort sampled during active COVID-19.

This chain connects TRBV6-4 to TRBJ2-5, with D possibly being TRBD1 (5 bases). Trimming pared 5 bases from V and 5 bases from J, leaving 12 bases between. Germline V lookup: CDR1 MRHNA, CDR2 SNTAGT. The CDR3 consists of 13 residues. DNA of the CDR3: TGTGCCAGCAGTCCCCAAAGGGGTGAGACCCAGTACTTC. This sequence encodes CASSPQRGETQYF.

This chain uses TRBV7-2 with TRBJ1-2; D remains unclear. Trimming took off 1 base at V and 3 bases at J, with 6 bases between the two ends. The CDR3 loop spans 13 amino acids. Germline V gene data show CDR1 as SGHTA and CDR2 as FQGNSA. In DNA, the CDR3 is TGTGCCAGCAGCTTAGGGTCGGACTATGGCTACACCTTC. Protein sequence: CASSLGSDYGYTF. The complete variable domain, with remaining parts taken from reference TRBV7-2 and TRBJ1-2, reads GAGVSQSPSNKVTEKGKDVELRCDPISGHTALYWYRQSLGQGLEFLIYFQGNSAPDKSGLPSDRFSAERTGGSVSTLTIQRTQQEDSAVYLCASSLGSDYGYTFGSGTRLTVV.

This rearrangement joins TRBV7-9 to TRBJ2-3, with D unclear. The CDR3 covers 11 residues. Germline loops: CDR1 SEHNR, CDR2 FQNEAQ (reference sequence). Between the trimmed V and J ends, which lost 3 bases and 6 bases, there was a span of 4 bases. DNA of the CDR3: TGTGCCAGCAGCTTGGAGGATACGCAGTATTTT. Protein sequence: CASSLEDTQYF. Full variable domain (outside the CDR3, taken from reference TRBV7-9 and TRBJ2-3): DTGVSQNPRHKITKRGQNVTFRCDPISEHNRLYWYRQTLGQGPEFLTYFQNEAQLEKSRLLSDRFSAERPKGSFSTLEIQRTEQGDSAMYLCASSLEDTQYFGPGTRLTVL.

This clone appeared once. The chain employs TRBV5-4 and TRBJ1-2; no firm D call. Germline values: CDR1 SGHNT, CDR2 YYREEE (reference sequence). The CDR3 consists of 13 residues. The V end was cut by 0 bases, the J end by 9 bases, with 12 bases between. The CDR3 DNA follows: TGTGCCAGCAGCTTGGCCGGAGGAGATAGCTACACCTTC. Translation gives CASSLAGGDSYTF.

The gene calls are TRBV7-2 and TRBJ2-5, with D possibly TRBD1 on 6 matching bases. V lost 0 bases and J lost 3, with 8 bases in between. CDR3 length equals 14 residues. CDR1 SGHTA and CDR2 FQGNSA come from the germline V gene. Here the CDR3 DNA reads TGTGCCAGCAGCTTAGCCAGGGGAAAAGAGACCCAGTACTTC. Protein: CASSLARGKETQYF.

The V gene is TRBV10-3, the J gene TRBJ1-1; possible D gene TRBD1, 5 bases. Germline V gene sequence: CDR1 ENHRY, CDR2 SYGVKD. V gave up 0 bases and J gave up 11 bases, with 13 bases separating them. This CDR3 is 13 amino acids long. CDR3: CAISESKGIGAFF. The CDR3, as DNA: TGTGCCATCAGTGAGTCGAAGGGGATAGGGGCTTTCTTT.

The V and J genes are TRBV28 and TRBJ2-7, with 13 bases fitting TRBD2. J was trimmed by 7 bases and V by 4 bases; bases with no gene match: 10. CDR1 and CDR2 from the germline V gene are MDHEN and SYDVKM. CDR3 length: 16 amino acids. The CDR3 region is CASSSGLAGAIREQYF. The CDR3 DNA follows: TGTGCCAGCAGTTCTGGACTAGCGGGAGCAATTAGGGAGCAGTACTTC.

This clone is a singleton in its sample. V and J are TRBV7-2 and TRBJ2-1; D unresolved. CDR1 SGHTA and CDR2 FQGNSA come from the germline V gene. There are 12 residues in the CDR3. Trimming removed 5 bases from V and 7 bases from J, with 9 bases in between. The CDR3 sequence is CASSDNSNEQFF. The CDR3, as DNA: TGTGCCAGCAGCGACAATTCTAATGAGCAGTTCTTC.

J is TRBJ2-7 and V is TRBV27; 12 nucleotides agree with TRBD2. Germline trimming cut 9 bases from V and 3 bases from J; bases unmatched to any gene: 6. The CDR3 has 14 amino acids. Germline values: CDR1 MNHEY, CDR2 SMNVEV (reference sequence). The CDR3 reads CARPGLAGRYEQYF. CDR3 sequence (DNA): TGTGCCAGACCCGGACTAGCGGGACGCTACGAGCAGTACTTC.

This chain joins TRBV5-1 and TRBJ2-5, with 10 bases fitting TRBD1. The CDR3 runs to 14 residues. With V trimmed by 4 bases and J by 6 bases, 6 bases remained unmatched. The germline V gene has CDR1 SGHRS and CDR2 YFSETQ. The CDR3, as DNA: TGCGCCAGCAGCCCCGGACAGGGGGGAAAGACCCAGTACTTC. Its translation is CASSPGQGGKTQYF.

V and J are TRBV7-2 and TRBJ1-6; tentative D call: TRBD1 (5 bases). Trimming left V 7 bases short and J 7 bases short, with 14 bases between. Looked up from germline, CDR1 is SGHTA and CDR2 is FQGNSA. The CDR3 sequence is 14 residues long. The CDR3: CASKEGNRNSPLHF. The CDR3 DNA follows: TGTGCCAGCAAGGAGGGGAACCGGAATTCACCCCTCCACTTT.

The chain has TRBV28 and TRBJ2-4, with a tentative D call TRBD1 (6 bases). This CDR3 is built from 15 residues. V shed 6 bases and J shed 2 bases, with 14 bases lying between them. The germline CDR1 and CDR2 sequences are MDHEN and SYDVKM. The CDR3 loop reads CASSTPTGTKNIQYF. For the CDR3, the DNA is TGTGCCAGCAGCACACCTACAGGGACCAAAAACATTCAGTACTTC.

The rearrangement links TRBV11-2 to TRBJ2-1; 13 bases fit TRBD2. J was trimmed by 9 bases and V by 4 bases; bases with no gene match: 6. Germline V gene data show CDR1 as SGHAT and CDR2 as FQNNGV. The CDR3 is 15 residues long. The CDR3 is CASSSRLAGGLEQFF. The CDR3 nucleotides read TGTGCCAGCAGCTCTCGACTAGCGGGAGGTCTTGAGCAGTTCTTC.

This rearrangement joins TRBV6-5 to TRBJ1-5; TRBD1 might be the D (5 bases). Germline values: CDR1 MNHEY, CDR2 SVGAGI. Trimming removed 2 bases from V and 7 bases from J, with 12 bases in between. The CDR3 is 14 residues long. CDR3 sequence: CASSYIGGGQPQHF. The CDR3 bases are TGTGCCAGCAGTTACATCGGGGGAGGACAGCCCCAGCATTTT.

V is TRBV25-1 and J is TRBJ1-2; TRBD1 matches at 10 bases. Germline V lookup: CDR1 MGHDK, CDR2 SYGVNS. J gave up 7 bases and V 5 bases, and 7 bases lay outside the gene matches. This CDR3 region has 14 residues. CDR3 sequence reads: CASSRQGAGLGYTF. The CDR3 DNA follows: TGTGCCAGCAGTCGACAGGGGGCCGGCCTTGGCTACACCTTC.

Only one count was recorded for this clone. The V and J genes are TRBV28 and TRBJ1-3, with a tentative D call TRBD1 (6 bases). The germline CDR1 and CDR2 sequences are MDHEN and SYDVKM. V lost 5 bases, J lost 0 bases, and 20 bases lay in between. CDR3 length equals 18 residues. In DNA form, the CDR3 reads TGTGCCAGCAGTCTGAACAGGGCCGGAATATACTCTGGAAACACCATATATTTT. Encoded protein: CASSLNRAGIYSGNTIYF.

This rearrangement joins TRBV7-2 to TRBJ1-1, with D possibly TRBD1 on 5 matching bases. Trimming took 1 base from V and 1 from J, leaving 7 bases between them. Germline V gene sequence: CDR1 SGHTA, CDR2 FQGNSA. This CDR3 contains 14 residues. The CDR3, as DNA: TGTGCCAGCAGCTTAGTGACAGCGAACACTGAAGCTTTCTTT. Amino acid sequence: CASSLVTANTEAFF.

This CDR3 is CASSPRRGGAKNIQYF. The CDR3 DNA is TGTGCCAGCAGCCCTCGGAGGGGGGGGGCCAAAAACATTCAGTACTTC. The chain carries TRBV4-2 and TRBJ2-4, with TRBD2 as a possible D gene (7 bases). Trimming shortened V by 4 bases and J by 1 base, and 14 bases separated the two germline ends. The germline CDR1 and CDR2 sequences are LGHNA and YNFKEQ. This CDR3 contains 16 residues.

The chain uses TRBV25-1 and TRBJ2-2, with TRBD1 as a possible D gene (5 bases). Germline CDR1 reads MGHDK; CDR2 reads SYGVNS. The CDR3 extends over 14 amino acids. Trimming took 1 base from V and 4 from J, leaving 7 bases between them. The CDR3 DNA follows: TGTGCCAGCAGTGAATCAGGGATCACCGGGGAGCTGTTTTTT. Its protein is CASSESGITGELFF.

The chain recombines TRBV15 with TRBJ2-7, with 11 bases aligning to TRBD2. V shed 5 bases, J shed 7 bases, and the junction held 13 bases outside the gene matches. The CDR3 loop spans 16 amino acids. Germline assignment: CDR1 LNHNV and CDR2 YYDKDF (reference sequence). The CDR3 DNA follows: TGTGCCACCAGCTCCTTAGCGGGAGGGCCTTTACGGGAGCAGTACTTC. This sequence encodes CATSSLAGGPLREQYF. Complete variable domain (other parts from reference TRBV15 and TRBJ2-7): DAMVIQNPRYQVTQFGKPVTLSCSQTLNHNVMYWYQQKSSQAPKLLFHYYDKDFNNEADTPDNFQSRRPNTSFCFLDIRSPGLGDTAMYLCATSSLAGGPLREQYFGPGTRLTVT.

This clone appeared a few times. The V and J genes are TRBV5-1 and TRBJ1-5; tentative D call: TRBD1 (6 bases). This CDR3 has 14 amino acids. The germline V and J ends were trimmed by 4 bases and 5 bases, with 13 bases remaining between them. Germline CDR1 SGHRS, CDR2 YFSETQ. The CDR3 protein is CASSTGQQDQPQHF. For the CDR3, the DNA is TGCGCCAGCAGCACGGGACAACAGGATCAGCCCCAGCATTTT.

The CDR3 protein is CASSTTNEQFF. CDR3 nucleotide sequence: TGTGCCAGCAGCACAACCAATGAGCAGTTCTTC. The gene calls are TRBV9 and TRBJ2-1, with no clear D. This CDR3 has 11 amino acids. The ends were cut back, 4 bases at V and 6 bases at J, with 5 bases in the middle. CDR1 is SGDLS and CDR2 is YYNGEE in the germline V gene.

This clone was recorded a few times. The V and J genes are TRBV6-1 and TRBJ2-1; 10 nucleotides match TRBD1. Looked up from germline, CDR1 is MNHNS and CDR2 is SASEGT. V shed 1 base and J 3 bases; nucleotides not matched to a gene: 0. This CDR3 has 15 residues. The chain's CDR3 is CASSEGTGGYNEQFF. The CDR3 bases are TGTGCCAGCAGTGAAGGGACAGGGGGCTACAATGAGCAGTTCTTC.

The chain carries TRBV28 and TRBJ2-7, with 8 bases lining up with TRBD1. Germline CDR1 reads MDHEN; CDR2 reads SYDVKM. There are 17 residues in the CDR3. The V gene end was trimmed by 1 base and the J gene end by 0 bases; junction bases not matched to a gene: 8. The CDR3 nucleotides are TGTGCCAGCAGTTTATTGTTGGGACAGGTGCTCTCCTACGAGCAGTACTTC. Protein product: CASSLLLGQVLSYEQYF.